This T cell receptor beta chain is drawn from a study of OX40 agonist ivuxolimab in advanced cancers. The repertoire was sequenced with immunoSEQ multiplex PCR; TCRdb's copy has only in-frame clones and lacks some. The sample shows 30,000 to 45,000 clones, just under 75% of them seen only once. In regard to this clone: Its antigen remains unknown.

Sampled blood was obtained at baseline, cycle 4 day 1, and cycle 7 day 1. The CDR3 is 14 amino acids. V was clipped by 0 bases and J by 8 bases, with 14 bases between them. From germline, CDR1 is SGHRS and CDR2 YFSETQ. Overall study results and limits: Low normalized clonal expansion also occurred in some nonresponding patients. Expanded clones belonging to CD8+ T cells outnumbered, on average, those of CD4+.

The chain recombines TRBV5-1 with TRBJ1-1, with D possibly matching TRBD1 (5 bases). Sequenced material: CD4+ or CD8+ T cells sorted from blood, taken in a trial of the OX40 agonist ivuxolimab. The source of this sequence is an adult with an advanced solid tumor such as melanoma, head and neck, liver or kidney cancer. CDR3 amino acids: CASSLAQSGGEAFF. Written as DNA, the CDR3 is TGCGCCAGCAGCTTGGCCCAATCGGGGGGAGAAGCTTTCTTT. Complete variable domain (other parts from reference TRBV5-1 and TRBJ1-1): KAGVTQTPRYLIKTRGQQVTLSCSPISGHRSVSWYQQTPGQGLQFLFEYFSETQRNKGNFPGRFSGRQFSNSRSEMNVSTLELGDSALYLCASSLAQSGGEAFFGQGTRLTVV.